The sequence of this T cell receptor beta chain was determined in a study of blood T cell repertoires in COVID-19. Study information: Acute-phase and convalescent COVID-19 samples originated in the United States, Italy and Spain.

The assay was immunoSEQ multiplex PCR, and TCRdb's table has in-frame clones only and misses some. The data hold roughly 80,000 clones, with around 84% observed a single time. This clonotype originated in a man in his fifties with acute or convalescent COVID-19. Sequencing used peripheral blood.

The CDR3 loop is CASSFRTGRGNEQFF. The CDR3 DNA reads as TGTGCCAGCAGCTTCAGGACAGGGAGAGGGAATGAGCAGTTCTTC. V usage is TRBV9 and J usage is TRBJ2-1; 8 bases match TRBD1. Germline V gives CDR1 SGDLS, CDR2 YYNGEE. This CDR3 has 15 residues. The ends lost 4 bases at V and 7 bases at J; junction bases unmatched: 10.